Shown below are 21 T cell receptor beta chains from a single sample sequenced in a study of blood T cell repertoires in COVID-19. Sequencing was performed with immunoSEQ multiplex PCR; in TCRdb, only in-frame clones are kept and a portion is missing. In the table there are 200,000 or so clones, roughly 82% of which are singletons. Sequenced: peripheral blood. All receptors derive from a young woman with acute or convalescent COVID-19.

The rearrangement links TRBV18 to TRBJ1-5, with 8 positions matching TRBD1. The germline gives CDR1 KGHSH, CDR2 LQKENI. The CDR3 has 17 amino acids. J gave up 1 base and V 1 base, and 6 bases lay outside the gene matches. The CDR3 spells CASSPHRTGTSNQPQHF. In DNA, the CDR3 is TGTGCCAGCTCACCACACCGGACAGGGACCAGCAATCAGCCCCAGCATTTT. The complete variable domain, with remaining parts taken from reference TRBV18 and TRBJ1-5, reads NAGVMQNPRHLVRRRGQEARLRCSPMKGHSHVYWYRQLPEEGLKFMVYLQKENIIDESGMPKERFSAEFPKEGPSILRIQQVVRGDSAAYFCASSPHRTGTSNQPQHFGDGTRLSIL.

This chain connects TRBV20-1 to TRBJ1-4; 8 positions agree with TRBD1. Trimming at V came to 3 bases and at J to 8 bases, leaving 8 bases not matched to a gene. CDR1 is DFQATT, CDR2 SNEGSKA, per germline (reference sequence). The CDR3 totals 14 residues. CDR3 amino acids: CSASPLQGDEKLFF. For the CDR3, the DNA is TGCAGTGCTAGTCCTCTACAGGGGGACGAAAAACTGTTTTTT.

The chain is built from TRBV6-5 and TRBJ2-2; perhaps TRBD1 as D (6 bases). Trimming cost V 8 bases and J 5 bases, with 12 bases left between them. In germline, CDR1 is MNHEY, CDR2 SVGAGI. This CDR3 is built from 13 residues. The CDR3 DNA reads TGTGCCAGCGGATGGGGGCCGACCGGGGAGCTGTTTTTT. This sequence encodes CASGWGPTGELFF.

The chain has TRBV7-2 and TRBJ2-7; D ambiguous. Looked up from germline, CDR1 is SGHTA and CDR2 is FQGNSA. Deletions cut 5 bases from V and 4 bases from J, with 12 bases between. The CDR3 is 13 amino acids. In DNA, the CDR3 is TGTGCCAGCAGCGACCGGCCAGGTTACGAGCAGTACTTC. Its translation is CASSDRPGYEQYF.

This clone has only a few counts. V is TRBV5-1 and J is TRBJ1-1; tentatively, D is TRBD1 (5 bases). Germline CDR1 reads SGHRS; CDR2 reads YFSETQ. V lost 1 base to trimming and J lost 5 bases, with 15 bases between them. This CDR3 is 15 amino acids long. This CDR3 reads CASSLTGTSSTEAFF. CDR3 nucleotides: TGCGCCAGCAGCTTGACCGGGACTTCGAGTACTGAAGCTTTCTTT.

The V gene is TRBV5-1, the J gene TRBJ2-1, with 8 bases fitting TRBD2. The CDR3 runs 16 residues. Germline V gene lookup returns CDR1 SGHRS and CDR2 YFSETQ. Trimming removed 4 bases from V and 3 bases from J; junction bases left unmatched: 9. The CDR3 region is CASSLRTAGVYNEQFF. The CDR3 DNA reads TGCGCCAGCAGCCTCCGGACAGCGGGGGTCTACAATGAGCAGTTCTTC.

The chain couples TRBV27 to TRBJ1-1; D gene uncertain. Germline loops: CDR1 MNHEY, CDR2 SMNVEV (reference sequence). CDR3 length: 14 amino acids. Deletions cut 0 bases from V and 4 bases from J, with 9 bases between. The DNA of the CDR3 is TGTGCCAGCAGTTTATCGCGAGGGCTCACTGAAGCTTTCTTT. Protein product: CASSLSRGLTEAFF.

The count of this clone is one. The chain employs TRBV29-1 and TRBJ2-7; 11 positions match TRBD2. The CDR3 runs to 12 residues. From germline, CDR1 is SQVTM and CDR2 ANQGSEA. The ends lost 3 bases at V and 10 bases at J; junction bases unmatched: 5. Here the CDR3 reads CSVEVLAGGQYF. The CDR3 DNA reads as TGCAGCGTTGAGGTTCTAGCGGGAGGCCAGTACTTC.

V gene TRBV30 combines with J gene TRBJ2-1; D is unresolved. In germline, CDR1 is GTSNPN, CDR2 SVGIG (reference sequence). This CDR3 has 11 residues. V lost 3 bases, J lost 6 bases, and 6 bases lay in between. CDR3 coding DNA: TGTGCCTGGAGAAGGAGCAATGAGCAGTTCTTC. Translation: CAWRRSNEQFF. Based on the CDR3 plus reference TRBV30 and TRBJ2-1, the full variable domain is SQTIHQWPATLVQPVGSPLSLECTVEGTSNPNLYWYRQAAGRGLQLLFYSVGIGQISSEVPQNLSASRPQDRQFILSSKKLLLSDSGFYLCAWRRSNEQFFGPGTRLTVL.

This clone appeared a few times. V and J are TRBV27 and TRBJ1-5; the match to TRBD1 covers 8 bases. Unmatched junction bases numbered 11, after V lost 6 bases and J lost 10 bases. The CDR3 covers 14 residues. Germline V gene data show CDR1 as MNHEY and CDR2 as SMNVEV (reference sequence). DNA of the CDR3: TGTGCCAGCAGACTCCGGGACAGGAAGGGTCCCCAGCATTTT. Translating gives CASRLRDRKGPQHF.

V is TRBV5-4 and J is TRBJ2-5, with D possibly TRBD2 on 6 matching bases. CDR1 is SGHNT, CDR2 YYREEE, per germline (reference sequence). Trimming left V 0 bases short and J 4 bases short, with 10 bases between. The CDR3 extends over 14 amino acids. CDR3 sequence: CASSLGGGLETQYF. The CDR3 bases are TGTGCCAGCAGCTTGGGAGGAGGGTTAGAGACCCAGTACTTC.

This clone was seen a single time. The J gene is TRBJ1-3, the V gene TRBV5-8; D perhaps matches TRBD1 (6 bases). The CDR3 totals 14 residues. The germline V gene has CDR1 SGHTS and CDR2 YDEGEE. Trimming took off 2 bases at V and 3 bases at J, with 9 bases between the two ends. The CDR3 is CASSFRTVGNTIYF. In DNA form, the CDR3 reads TGTGCCAGCAGCTTCAGGACAGTTGGAAACACCATATATTTT.

This clone showed up many times. The same CDR3 also results from other DNA sequences found in this sample. V is TRBV5-5 and J is TRBJ2-7; TRBD1 aligns across 7 bases. The CDR3 is 12 residues long. Trimming removed 3 bases from V and 7 bases from J; junction bases left unmatched: 4. Germline V gives CDR1 SGHKS, CDR2 YYEKEE (reference sequence). The CDR3 DNA reads as TGTGCCAGCAGCTGGACAGGCGAAGAGCAGTACTTC. Protein sequence: CASSWTGEEQYF.

This clone was counted only a few times. This chain connects TRBV19 to TRBJ1-1, with D possibly matching TRBD1 (6 bases). CDR3 size: 14 residues. Looked up from germline, CDR1 is LNHDA and CDR2 is SQIVND (reference sequence). V shed 6 bases and J shed 3 bases, with 14 bases lying between them. In DNA form, the CDR3 reads TGTGCCAGTAGCCACAGGGCGGGGGACACTGAAGCTTTCTTT. This codes for CASSHRAGDTEAFF.

The V gene is TRBV7-2, the J gene TRBJ2-7; TRBD2 is a possible D gene (6 bases). Germline V gives CDR1 SGHTA, CDR2 FQGNSA. This CDR3 is built from 16 residues. With 1 base removed from V and 1 base from J, the gap between germline ends came to 14 bases. The CDR3 loop is CASSLDRQRASYEQYF. The CDR3 bases are TGTGCCAGCAGCTTAGACAGGCAGCGGGCGTCCTACGAGCAGTACTTC.

This clone has only one observation. The gene calls are TRBV29-1 and TRBJ2-5; D gene uncertain. This CDR3 comprises 12 residues. V lost 4 bases and J lost 1, with 7 bases in between. Germline CDR1 and CDR2: SQVTM and ANQGSEA. The CDR3 region is CSVGQTQETQYF. The CDR3 coding sequence is TGCAGCGTTGGACAAACCCAAGAGACCCAGTACTTC.

The rearrangement uses TRBV12-3 or TRBV12-4 and TRBJ1-1; D not certain. CDR3 length: 13 residues. The V end lost 2 bases, the J end lost 3 bases, and 7 bases lay between the germline ends. For the CDR3, the DNA is TGTGCCAGCAGTTTAATGGAGGACACTGAAGCTTTCTTT. It codes for CASSLMEDTEAFF.

The chain uses TRBV11-2 and TRBJ2-2, with a tentative D call TRBD2 (5 bases). The CDR3 is 13 residues long. The germline V gene has CDR1 SGHAT and CDR2 FQNNGV. V was trimmed by 5 bases and J by 4 bases, leaving 8 bases between them. The CDR3 loop is CASSGSSTGELFF. CDR3 sequence (DNA): TGTGCCAGCAGCGGGAGTTCCACCGGGGAGCTGTTTTTT.

The chain couples TRBV20-1 to TRBJ2-1, with TRBD1 matching 10 bases. Trimming at V came to 3 bases and at J to 8 bases, leaving 13 bases not matched to a gene. CDR1 and CDR2 (germline): DFQATT, SNEGSKA (reference sequence). This CDR3 is 16 amino acids long. The CDR3 region has the DNA TGCAGTGCTAGTCGAAATCCGGGACAGGGGCAGGATGAGCAGTTCTTC. Amino acids: CSASRNPGQGQDEQFF.

This rearrangement joins TRBV11-2 to TRBJ2-1; TRBD2 aligns across 7 bases. The CDR3 contains 20 residues. Germline V CDR1 and CDR2: SGHAT, FQNNGV. The ends lost 0 bases at V and 10 bases at J; junction bases unmatched: 24. CDR3 residues: CASSLDWVRGGRAITPEQFF. The CDR3 DNA is TGTGCCAGCAGCTTAGATTGGGTCCGTGGGGGGAGGGCCATAACCCCGGAGCAGTTCTTC.

J is TRBJ1-2 and V is TRBV2; no clear D gene. This CDR3 contains 14 residues. Per the germline V gene, CDR1 is SNHLY and CDR2 is FYNNEI. Trimming took off 0 bases at V and 8 bases at J, with 13 bases between the two ends. In DNA, the CDR3 is TGTGCCAGCAGTGAAGCGGGAGGGAGACTCGGCTACACCTTC. It codes for CASSEAGGRLGYTF.